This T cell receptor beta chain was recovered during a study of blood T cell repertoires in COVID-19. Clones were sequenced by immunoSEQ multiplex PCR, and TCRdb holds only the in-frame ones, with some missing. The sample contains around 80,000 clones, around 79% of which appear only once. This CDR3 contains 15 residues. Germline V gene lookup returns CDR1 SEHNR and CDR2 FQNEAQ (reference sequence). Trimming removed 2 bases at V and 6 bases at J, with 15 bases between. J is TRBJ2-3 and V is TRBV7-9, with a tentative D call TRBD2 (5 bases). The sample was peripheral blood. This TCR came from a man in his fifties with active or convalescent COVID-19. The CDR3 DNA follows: TGTGCCAGCAGCTTAAGGACTCTCTTAGGGGATACGCAGTATTTT. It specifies CASSLRTLLGDTQYF.